This TCR beta chain was recorded in a study of identifying expanded T cells in peripheral blood (dated by TCRdb to the late 2010s). General notes on the study: Technical replicates were generated by sequencing separate aliquots of the same genomic DNA pool, and four replicates were compared pairwise.

As regards this clone: This clone's antigen is unknown. Per-base qualities were not stored, and no clone one base away is much larger.

No immune events, such as infections, were documented for the healthy donors during the collection period. Time-dependent variance in a beta-binomial model of T-cell clone differential abundance was calibrated using healthy-donor blood repertoires as a training cohort. The training cohort included about ten healthy donors, of whom 3 were female and 7 were male. Donor ages ranged from 29 to 64 years, with an average of around 43 years. Whole blood from each healthy donor was obtained from a commercial supplier and was collected at three time points roughly 14 days apart. For immunosequencing, genomic DNA was extracted from unsorted whole blood. The immunoSEQ Assay, which uses bias-controlled multiplex PCR amplification of genomic DNA, was used to profile TCRbeta CDR3 regions. The paper's data handling went like this. The absolute abundance of each unique TCRbeta CDR3 region was quantified after sequences were collapsed and filtered. Differential abundance was tested with a binomial (Fisher-equivalent) model and with a beta-binomial model adding time-dependent variance fitted from healthy donors. Clones with fewer than 5 combined templates were excluded, and clones with Benjamini-Hochberg FDR below 0.01 were called differentially abundant. The form v = (b*log(k)+a)^2 was used to model beta-binomial variance as a function of total template count across the two samples. What TCRdb holds here is the immuneACCESS table cut down to in-frame rearrangements. Part of the clones is not present; checked against another copy, under half of the missing clones reflect an unresolved V gene, and the others are unexplained. V and J calls and clone size are given by that table; D and trimming were obtained from the DNA. The sample table lists around 130,000 clones, 65% to 90% of them with a count of one. The top ten hold 7% to 10% of the sample.

What the study reported, not specific to this receptor: Across all healthy donors, variance in clone template counts between roughly 2-week samples was found to increase significantly with total template count. Across all healthy-donor time intervals, the beta-binomial model significantly cut both the number of clones called differentially abundant and the false-positive rate. The authors expected that biological variance in healthy repertoires might rise further over much longer intervals, such as months to years. Between technical replicates the binomial model flagged 1 to 1.5 differentially abundant clones, whereas over about 2 weeks the binomial model flagged about 15 and over roughly four weeks approximately 20.

The CDR3 numbers 12 residues from cysteine through phenylalanine. Here the CDR3 DNA is all that survives: 36 bases in frame from base 1. From the germline V gene, CDR1 is SQVTM and CDR2 is ANQGSEA. Trimming at the junction amounts to 3 bases on V and 5 bases on J, and the germline ends lie 10 bases apart. The sequence was obtained from a person between 18 and 75 years old in good health. Recombination connected TRBV29-1 to TRBJ2-5, with TRBD1 perhaps the D gene, on 5 matching bases. Source material: blood. CDR3 region: CSVDREGETQYF. The DNA is as follows: TGCAGCGTTGACAGGGAAGGGGAGACCCAGTACTTC.